A single sample gave rise to the 10 T cell receptor beta chains below, sequenced in a study of identical twins. MiXCR, applied by TCRdb to the 5' RACE reads, yields one record per CDR3 protein. The sample has hundreds of thousands of distinct CDR3 sequences; approximately 6.1% are singletons. The sample consisted of naive T cells sorted from blood. Receptor source: a young man in good health.

The V gene is TRBV11-2, the J gene TRBJ2-2, with D hard to call. V lost 2 bases and J lost 8, with 18 bases in between. There are 16 residues in the CDR3. Per the germline V gene, CDR1 is SGHAT and CDR2 is FQNNGV. The DNA for the CDR3 is TGTGCCAGCAGCTTATGGGCCTTTGAGGCGGTGGGGGAGCTGTTTTTT. This gives the protein CASSLWAFEAVGELFF. Full variable domain (missing parts from reference TRBV11-2 and TRBJ2-2): EAGVAQSPRYKIIEKRQSVAFWCNPISGHATLYWYQQILGQGPKLLIQFQNNGVVDDSQLPKDRFSAERLKGVDSTLKIQPAKLEDSAVYLCASSLWAFEAVGELFFGEGSRLTVL.

This clonotype was seen a few times. The chain employs TRBV6-1 and TRBJ2-3; TRBD2 matches at 8 bases. The CDR3 runs 14 residues. The J segment lost 3 bases and the V segment lost 8 bases, leaving 7 bases of the junction unmatched. Germline V gene data show CDR1 as MNHNS and CDR2 as SASEGT. For the CDR3, the DNA is TGTGCCAGCGGTCGCGGACTAGCAACAGATACGCAGTATTTT. This sequence encodes CASGRGLATDTQYF.

This clonotype was observed many times. The rearrangement uses TRBV20-1 and TRBJ1-4; D gene unclear. The germline CDR1 and CDR2 sequences are DFQATT and SNEGSKA (reference sequence). The CDR3 totals 14 residues. V was cut by 0 bases and J by 4 bases, with 9 bases left in between. CDR3 region: CSARDSSINEKLFF. The DNA for the CDR3 is TGCAGTGCTAGAGATTCCAGTATTAATGAAAAACTGTTTTTT.

This chain links TRBV29-1 with TRBJ2-3; TRBD2 agrees at 7 bases. Germline V CDR1 and CDR2: SQVTM, ANQGSEA. The CDR3 contains 14 residues. The chain's CDR3 is CSKIGGGSPDTQYF. The CDR3, as DNA: TGCAGTAAGATCGGGGGAGGGTCCCCAGATACGCAGTATTTT.

This clonotype came up many times. The V call is TRBV29-1, the J call TRBJ2-1, with a possible D match to TRBD1 (6 bases). CDR3 length: 11 residues. V was shortened by 5 bases and J by 4 bases, with 6 bases between the two germline ends. Germline CDR1 and CDR2: SQVTM and ANQGSEA. CDR3 protein: CSVTGYNEQFF. CDR3 in DNA: TGCAGCGTTACAGGGTACAATGAGCAGTTCTTC.

This chain uses TRBV12-3 or TRBV12-4 with TRBJ2-3; TRBD2 aligns across 8 bases. V shed 6 bases, J shed 6 bases, and the junction held 20 bases outside the gene matches. The CDR3 is made up of 18 amino acids. DNA of the CDR3: TGTGCCAGCAGGGGGACTCTTGTGGGCGGTGCGGGAGGCGATACGCAGTATTTT. Protein product: CASRGTLVGGAGGDTQYF.

This clonotype was counted a few times. The chain is built from TRBV6-8 and TRBJ2-1; 9 bases are shared with TRBD1. This CDR3 spans 14 amino acids. The V segment lost 10 bases and the J segment 4 bases; nucleotides outside the gene matches: 8. Germline V gene lookup returns CDR1 MNHGY and CDR2 SAAAGT. In DNA form, the CDR3 reads TGTGCCACCCCCGAGACAGGGGGATACAATGAGCAGTTCTTC. Protein: CATPETGGYNEQFF.

This clonotype appeared many times. The genes are TRBV20-1 and TRBJ2-1; 10 bases match TRBD2. The ends lost 5 bases at V and 3 bases at J; junction bases unmatched: 7. This CDR3 is 15 amino acids long. CDR1 is DFQATT and CDR2 is SNEGSKA in the germline V gene (reference sequence). The CDR3 DNA follows: TGCAGTGCTTTCGGGACTAGCGAGCGCTACAATGAGCAGTTCTTC. Encoded protein: CSAFGTSERYNEQFF.

The chain couples TRBV5-5 to TRBJ2-7; the D gene is possibly TRBD1 (5 bases). The V gene lost 5 bases and the J gene lost 8 bases, with 11 bases spanning the gap. The CDR3 has 11 residues. The germline gives CDR1 SGHKS, CDR2 YYEKEE (reference sequence). In DNA, the CDR3 is TGTGCCAGCAGGGGTCAGGGTCAGCAGTACGTC. Translating gives CASRGQGQQYV.

Many counts were recorded for this clonotype. At one end, the junction sequence differs from germline, possibly due to a read error. V usage is TRBV20-1 and J usage is TRBJ2-4; 9 positions match TRBD2. The CDR3 length is 15 residues. In germline, CDR1 is DFQATT, CDR2 SNEGSKA (reference sequence). CDR3: CAGLALKLAKNIQYF. The DNA of the CDR3 is TGTGCGGGACTAGCTTTAAAACTGGCCAAAAACATTCAGTACTTC.